The clone carrying this TCR beta chain appeared a few times. Arm-PCR of CDR3 regions with iRepertoire HTBI primers generated TCR beta libraries. TCRdb re-called the multiplex PCR reads through MiXCR, storing one row per CDR3 protein. In the table there are fewer than 650,000 distinct CDR3 sequences, more than 15% of which are singletons. This sample was taken from a study of regulatory T cells in long-lasting Graves disease. The CDR3 length is 18 residues. The trim removed 0 bases at V and 1 base at J, leaving 5 bases unmatched. Germline CDR1 is DFQATT and CDR2 is SNEGSKA (reference sequence). Specified time point: newly diagnosed GD, antithyroid drugs for less than 3 months. PBMC-derived RNA was used for the TCR library. This sample also appeared in a second study, on T cells in Graves' hyperthyroidism and ophthalmopathy.

The receptor was isolated from a man younger than 35 with Graves disease. This sequence joins TRBV20-1 and TRBJ2-1, with TRBD2 matching 14 bases. The sample consisted of peripheral blood mononuclear cells (PBMCs), taken at new diagnosis, from a patient treated with antithyroid drugs. This CDR3 is CSARDLGTSGSSYNEQFF. Here the CDR3 DNA reads TGCAGTGCTAGAGATTTGGGGACTAGCGGGAGTTCCTACAATGAGCAGTTCTTC.